This is a list of T cell receptor beta chains from one sample in a study of cytomegalovirus exposure and HLA in healthy donors. TCRdb keeps only in-frame clones here, not all; method: immunoSEQ multiplex PCR. Counted here are about 150,000 clones, around 63% occurring once; the ten biggest clones make up over 1.5%. Sequenced: PBMCs. Receptors were obtained from a human donor in good health. CDR3s include the opening cysteine and the closing phenylalanine or tryptophan. Each record gives: V gene, clone size, J gene, D gene, CDR3 DNA, CDR3 protein. A D gene is named only where the DNA matches it firmly. Clone size, where shown, is once, few, many, or a class for clones that have expanded.

>TRBV7-2|few|TRBJ2-5|TRBD1
TGTGCCAGCAGCTTACAACGGGACAGACAAGAGACCCAGTACTTC
CASSLQRDRQETQYF
>TRBV11-1|-|TRBJ1-2|TRBD1
TGTGCCAGCAGCTCGGGACAGGGCAACTATGGCTACACCTTC
CASSSGQGNYGYTF
>TRBV28|-|TRBJ1-2|TRBD1
TGTGCCAGCAGTTTCGAAGGACAGGGGGCTCGAGGTGGCTACACCTTC
CASSFEGQGARGGYTF
>TRBV9|-|TRBJ1-2|TRBD1
TGTGCCAGCAGCGCATCGGGTGGGAAGGGGGCCTATGGCTACACCTTC
CASSASGGKGAYGYTF
>TRBV5-5|-|TRBJ1-1|-
TGTGCCAGCAGCTTGATAGTCACTGAAGCTTTCTTT
CASSLIVTEAFF
>TRBV25-1|few|TRBJ1-1|-
TGTGCCAGCAGTTCACAGGGCTTGAATGAAGCTTTCTTT
CASSSQGLNEAFF
>TRBV9|-|TRBJ2-1|TRBD2
TGTGCCAGCAGCCACCTAGCGGGCAACAATGAGCAGTTCTTC
CASSHLAGNNEQFF
>TRBV18|few|TRBJ2-7|TRBD2
TGTGCCAGCTCACCTCCGGGACTAGCGGGAGCCGAGCAGTACTTC
CASSPPGLAGAEQYF
>TRBV6-5|few|TRBJ2-2|-
TGTGCCAGCAGGGAGGGGGCAGTCACCGGGGAGCTGTTTTTT
CASREGAVTGELFF
>TRBV5-1|once|TRBJ2-7|TRBD2
TGCGCCAGTTCCCCAGGCGGGAGTGTCGAGCAGTACTTC
CASSPGGSVEQYF
>TRBV10-2|-|TRBJ2-7|-
TGCGCCAGCAGTGAGTCCCTAAGCTCCTACGAGCAGTACTTC
CASSESLSSYEQYF
>TRBV9|-|TRBJ1-1|TRBD1
TGTGCCAGCAGCCCAGGACAGGGCGCACCGAACACTGAAGCTTTCTTT
CASSPGQGAPNTEAFF
>TRBV5-4|-|TRBJ2-3|TRBD2
TGTGCCAGCAGGCCGAAGCTAGCGGGAGCTTCAGATACGCAGTATTTT
CASRPKLAGASDTQYF
>TRBV5-4|-|TRBJ2-2|TRBD1
TGTGCCAGCAGCTCAGGACAGGAAATAACCGGGGAGCTGTTTTTT
CASSSGQEITGELFF
>TRBV4-1|-|TRBJ2-2|TRBD1
TGCGCCAGCAGCCAAGAGACAGGGATCACCGGGGAGCTGTTTTTT
CASSQETGITGELFF
>TRBV5-1|-|TRBJ1-1|TRBD1
TGCGCCAGCAGCTTGGGACAGGGCGGGACTGAAGCTTTCTTT
CASSLGQGGTEAFF
>TRBV6-1|-|TRBJ2-1|TRBD2
TGTGCCACCCTGGTGGGACTAGCGGGGAGGAATGAGCAGTTCTTC
CATLVGLAGRNEQFF
>TRBV5-6|-|TRBJ2-3|TRBD2
TGTGCCAGCAGCCTCCGGCTAGCGGGAGAAATCTCAGATACGCAGTATTTT
CASSLRLAGEISDTQYF
>TRBV6-1|-|TRBJ2-6|-
TGTGCCAGCAGTGAGGCGGAGCTCCGGGGGGGGGCCAACGTCCTGACTTTC
CASSEAELRGGANVLTF
>TRBV5-4|few|TRBJ2-1|TRBD2
TGTGCCAGCAGGATGAGAGCTCTAGCGGGGGCGGTTAATGAGCAGTTCTTC
CASRMRALAGAVNEQFF
>TRBV10-3|-|TRBJ1-4|-
TGTGCCATCAGTGAGTCCTTTCGACAGCAAAATGAAAAACTGTTTTTT
CAISESFRQQNEKLFF
>TRBV5-8|-|TRBJ1-5|-
TGTGCCAGCAGCCGTCGGGACACCGGGTTTGGGGGCAATCAGCCCCAGCATTTT
CASSRRDTGFGGNQPQHF
>TRBV6-1|few|TRBJ2-3|TRBD1
TGTGCCAGCAGTGAGACCCTGACAGGGGTAGATACGCAGTATTTT
CASSETLTGVDTQYF
>TRBV18|-|TRBJ1-2|TRBD1
TGTGCCAGCTCACCCGGACAGGGCTGGGGCTACACCTTC
CASSPGQGWGYTF
>TRBV19|-|TRBJ2-4|TRBD2
TGTGCCAGTAGCCGACTAGCGGGAAACATTCAGTACTTC
CASSRLAGNIQYF
>TRBV7-8|-|TRBJ2-7|TRBD2
TGTGCCAGCAGCATTAGGACTAGCGGTTCCTACGAGCAGTACTTC
CASSIRTSGSYEQYF
>TRBV4-1|-|TRBJ2-7|-
-
CASSPFFGQGTSYEQYF
>TRBV19|-|TRBJ2-3|TRBD2
TGTGCCAGCAAGGGACTAGCGGGTTTTACAGATACGCAGTATTTT
CASKGLAGFTDTQYF
>TRBV18|-|TRBJ1-2|-
TGTGCCAGCTCACCGAGGGAACAGGGAGACGGCTACACCTTC
CASSPREQGDGYTF
>TRBV6-6|-|TRBJ2-3|TRBD2
TGTGCCAGCACTAGCGGGCCAAGCACAGATACGCAGTATTTT
CASTSGPSTDTQYF
>TRBV18|-|TRBJ2-5|TRBD2
TGTGCCAGCTCACCACCGATGGGACTACAAGAGACCCAGTACTTC
CASSPPMGLQETQYF
>TRBV27|-|TRBJ2-3|TRBD2
TGTGCCAGCAGCACCACTAGCGGGAGGGGGGATACGCAGTATTTT
CASSTTSGRGDTQYF
>TRBV28|-|TRBJ2-2|TRBD1
TGTGCCAGCAGTTTATGGGGACAGGGGGCGGGTGGAAACACCGGGGAGCTGTTTTTT
CASSLWGQGAGGNTGELFF
>TRBV15|-|TRBJ2-3|TRBD1
TGTGCCACCAGCAGAGGGAGACAGGGGCAAACAGATACGCAGTATTTT
CATSRGRQGQTDTQYF
>TRBV7-9|few|TRBJ2-7|-
TGTGCCAGCAGCTTAGATCTGGGACACTTCTACGAGCAGTACTTC
CASSLDLGHFYEQYF
>TRBV5-4|-|TRBJ1-2|TRBD1
TGTGCCAGCAGCTCAGGAACAGACAGGGCAGTCGCTGGCTACACCTTC
CASSSGTDRAVAGYTF
>TRBV19|-|TRBJ2-7|TRBD1
TGTGCCAGTAGTACGACAGGGGGCGAGCAGTACTTC
CASSTTGGEQYF
>TRBV5-1|-|TRBJ2-3|TRBD2
TGCGCCAGCAGACCACCTGGCGGGAGGGTAACAGATACGCAGTATTTT
CASRPPGGRVTDTQYF
>TRBV5-1|once|TRBJ2-5|TRBD2
TGCGCCAGCAGCTCCACTAGCGACCAAGAGACCCAGTACTTC
CASSSTSDQETQYF
>TRBV6-1|-|TRBJ2-7|TRBD1
TGTGCCAGCAGTGACCTGACAGGGTACGAGCAGTACTTC
CASSDLTGYEQYF
>TRBV27|-|TRBJ2-7|TRBD2
TGTGCCAGCACCCCCGGGACTAGCGGGTACGAGCAGTACTTC
CASTPGTSGYEQYF
>TRBV18|-|TRBJ1-5|-
TGTGCCAGCTCACCCACGGTCAATCAGCCCCAGCATTTT
CASSPTVNQPQHF
>TRBV6-5|-|TRBJ2-5|TRBD1
TGTGCCAGCAAAGGGGGCGGGCAAGAGACCCAGTACTTC
CASKGGGQETQYF
>TRBV5-1|-|TRBJ2-3|-
TGCGCCAGCCGTCCCACGGACTTTCCAGATACGCAGTATTTT
CASRPTDFPDTQYF
>TRBV29-1|-|TRBJ2-3|TRBD2
TGCAGCGTGAGTTCAGCGGGAGCCAGCACAGATACGCAGTATTTT
CSVSSAGASTDTQYF
>TRBV9|-|TRBJ2-7|TRBD2
TGTGCCAGCAGCGTGGGTAGCGGGACTTACAACGAGCAGTACTTC
CASSVGSGTYNEQYF
>TRBV5-4|few|TRBJ1-4|-
TGTGCCAGCAGCGGGAGGGGCTGGCTGGGCGATGAAAAACTGTTTTTT
CASSGRGWLGDEKLFF
>TRBV10-3|few|TRBJ1-1|-
TGTGCCATCGCCCGGACAGTGAACACTGAAGCTTTCTTT
CAIARTVNTEAFF
>TRBV5-1|-|TRBJ1-4|-
TGCGCCAGCAGCTTGGGGGGCTCGGCTAATGAAAAACTGTTTTTT
CASSLGGSANEKLFF
>TRBV29-1|-|TRBJ2-1|TRBD1
TGCAGCGTAAGGGACAGGGGTGACAATGAGCAGTTCTTC
CSVRDRGDNEQFF
>TRBV7-2|-|TRBJ2-3|-
TGTGCCAGCAGCTTCCGGTTGGCAGATACGCAGTATTTT
CASSFRLADTQYF
>TRBV7-3|-|TRBJ2-2|TRBD2
TGTGCCAGCAGCTTTGGGATAGCGGGAGGTACCGGGGAGCTGTTTTTT
CASSFGIAGGTGELFF
>TRBV5-8|-|TRBJ2-7|TRBD2
TGTGCCAGCAGCTCGAGACCCAGCGGGAGTTACGAGCAGTACTTC
CASSSRPSGSYEQYF
>TRBV11-2|-|TRBJ2-7|-
TGTGCCAGCAGCTTAGTCCCGGGTTTCGAGTACGAGCAGTACTTC
CASSLVPGFEYEQYF
>TRBV18|-|TRBJ1-4|-
TGTGCCAGCTCACCGAGGACAACTAATGAAAAACTGTTTTTT
CASSPRTTNEKLFF
>TRBV14|-|TRBJ2-7|-
TGTGCCAGCAGCCAACTAGGGGACTCCTACGAGCAGTACTTC
CASSQLGDSYEQYF
>TRBV7-8|few|TRBJ1-2|TRBD1
TGTGCCAGCAGCTGGGGACAGGGGCGAGGTGGCTACACCTTC
CASSWGQGRGGYTF
>TRBV25-1|-|TRBJ2-7|-
TGTGCCAGCAGTGACCCGGGACTGTCCTACGAGCAGTACTTC
CASSDPGLSYEQYF
>TRBV19|-|TRBJ2-5|-
TGTGCCAGTAGTATAGGAGGGGAGACCCAGTACTTC
CASSIGGETQYF
>TRBV19|-|TRBJ1-2|TRBD1
TGTGCCAGTTCTGACAGGGAGTCTGGCTACACCTTC
CASSDRESGYTF